The 30 T cell receptor beta chains reported below all come from one sample, sequenced in a study of shared clonotypes between healthy human individuals. The method was immunoSEQ multiplex PCR; TCRdb's version includes in-frame clones alone and lacks a portion of them. Here the sample spans 1.5 million to 2.5 million clones, less than 95% being singletons. Naive CD8 cells lacked CD45RO and underwent positive selection for CCR7, leaving out terminally differentiated effector memory CD45RA+ cells. Sequencing was performed on naive CD8+ T cells sorted from blood. The source of these receptors is a man aged 18 to 30 in good health.

The CDR3 region has the DNA TGTGCCAGCAGTGACAGCGGTTGTGGTTACGAGCAGTACTTC. Its translation is CASSDSGCGYEQYF. The chain joins TRBV6-4 to TRBJ2-7; D is perhaps TRBD2 (5 bases). V dropped 2 bases and J dropped 4 bases, with 12 bases sitting between them. This CDR3 has 14 residues. The germline gives CDR1 MRHNA, CDR2 SNTAGT.

This clone has only one observation. The chain uses TRBV30 and TRBJ2-2, with a weak D call TRBD1 (5 bases). Germline V gives CDR1 GTSNPN, CDR2 SVGIG (reference sequence). CDR3 length equals 11 residues. This chain's CDR3 is CSQGLAGELFF. The CDR3 DNA reads TGTTCGCAGGGTCTCGCCGGGGAGCTGTTTTTT.

The chain combines TRBV28 with TRBJ1-3; the D is unclear. This CDR3 is built from 14 residues. Trimming stripped 6 bases from V and 4 bases from J, with 13 bases between. The germline V gene has CDR1 MDHEN and CDR2 SYDVKM. The CDR3 DNA follows: TGTGCCAGCAGCTCGGACCGAGAAGGAAACACCATATATTTT. It translates to CASSSDREGNTIYF.

The chain joins TRBV13 to TRBJ2-5; 7 bases align to TRBD1. The germline gives CDR1 PRHDT, CDR2 FYEKMQ (reference sequence). The CDR3 totals 15 residues. With 2 bases clipped from V and 5 bases from J, the junction kept 8 bases outside the gene matches. CDR3 region: CASSLRVGTVETQYF. The CDR3 nucleotides are TGTGCCAGCAGCTTAAGGGTTGGGACAGTGGAGACCCAGTACTTC.

The V gene is TRBV4-3, the J gene TRBJ2-1, with 11 bases lining up with TRBD2. Germline loops: CDR1 LGHNA, CDR2 YSLEER. The CDR3 is 16 amino acids. J lost 5 bases, V lost 3 bases, and 6 bases had no gene match. In DNA, the CDR3 is TGCGCCAGCAGCCAGGTAGCGGGAGGGCCCCACAATGAGCAGTTCTTC. This codes for CASSQVAGGPHNEQFF.

The rearrangement uses TRBV6-5 and TRBJ1-5; 8 bases are a match to TRBD1. Germline trimming cut 6 bases from V and 3 bases from J; bases unmatched to any gene: 7. This CDR3 is built from 15 residues. Germline CDR1 is MNHEY and CDR2 is SVGAGI. DNA for the CDR3: TGTGCCAGCAGGAAAGGGACAGGAAACAATCAGCCCCAGCATTTT. As protein: CASRKGTGNNQPQHF.

In the case of this clone: Other DNA variants within this sample encode the same CDR3. This chain uses TRBV6-5 with TRBJ2-7; a weak D match, TRBD2 (6 bases). CDR1 is MNHEY, CDR2 SVGAGI, per germline. Deletions cut 0 bases from V and 4 bases from J, with 7 bases between. The CDR3 loop spans 13 amino acids. The CDR3, as DNA: TGTGCCAGCAGTTACTCCCGGGGGTACGAGCAGTACTTC. This codes for CASSYSRGYEQYF.

The chain employs TRBV10-2 and TRBJ2-1, with 9 positions matching TRBD2. Germline values: CDR1 WSHSY, CDR2 SAAADI. This CDR3 is 14 amino acids long. The ends lost 2 bases at V and 7 bases at J; junction bases unmatched: 3. Here the CDR3 DNA reads TGCGCCAGCAGTGAGGCGGGGGGGCCTAATGAGCAGTTCTTC. It translates to CASSEAGGPNEQFF.

This clone was counted a single time. This chain links TRBV2 with TRBJ2-7; D is possibly TRBD2 (6 bases). The CDR3 is 13 amino acids. Trimming left V 9 bases short and J 0 bases short, with 12 bases between. The germline V gene has CDR1 SNHLY and CDR2 FYNNEI. The CDR3 region has the DNA TGTGCCAGTGGGACTCCCTTCTCCTACGAGCAGTACTTC. Protein product: CASGTPFSYEQYF.

On this clone itself: Other DNA sequences in this sample translate to the same CDR3. This chain uses TRBV28 with TRBJ1-2; D remains unclear. The CDR3 length is 11 residues. Trimming took 6 bases from V and 0 from J, leaving 2 bases between them. Germline loops: CDR1 MDHEN, CDR2 SYDVKM. DNA for the CDR3: TGTGCCAGCAGCCCTAACTATGGCTACACCTTC. Protein product: CASSPNYGYTF.

The chain uses TRBV27 and TRBJ2-7, with D possibly TRBD1 on 6 matching bases. The CDR3 totals 15 residues. CDR1 and CDR2 (germline): MNHEY, SMNVEV (reference sequence). The V and J ends lost 0 bases and 0 bases respectively, with 9 bases between them. The chain's CDR3 is CASSLSDSYSYEQYF. The CDR3, as DNA: TGTGCCAGCAGTTTATCGGACAGTTACTCCTACGAGCAGTACTTC.

As regards this clone: Other nucleotide sequences in the sample specify the same CDR3. The chain carries TRBV5-1 and TRBJ1-1, with D perhaps matching TRBD1 (6 bases). The CDR3 contains 14 residues. CDR1 is SGHRS and CDR2 is YFSETQ in the germline V gene. V lost 0 bases and J lost 5, with 11 bases in between. CDR3: CASSLGQGLTEAFF. DNA for the CDR3: TGCGCCAGCAGCTTGGGGCAGGGGCTTACTGAAGCTTTCTTT.

The chain joins TRBV27 to TRBJ1-4, with 7 bases that match TRBD1. The germline CDR1 and CDR2 sequences are MNHEY and SMNVEV (reference sequence). V lost 5 bases, J lost 3 bases, and 3 bases stayed unmatched. The CDR3 spans 14 residues. CDR3 sequence reads: CASSDRASNEKLFF. Here the CDR3 DNA reads TGTGCCAGCAGTGACAGGGCTTCTAATGAAAAACTGTTTTTT.

The gene calls are TRBV30 and TRBJ2-7; D is ambiguous. The CDR3 is made up of 13 amino acids. Germline CDR1 GTSNPN, CDR2 SVGIG (reference sequence). Trimming left V 4 bases short and J 1 base short, with 11 bases between. The chain's CDR3 is CAWTLTPSYEQYF. In nucleotides, the CDR3 is TGTGCCTGGACCTTGACACCGTCCTACGAGCAGTACTTC.

This sequence joins TRBV28 and TRBJ1-5; no firm D call. The germline CDR1 and CDR2 sequences are MDHEN and SYDVKM. The CDR3 runs 15 residues. V lost 6 bases and J 0 bases, leaving 12 bases between the germline ends. This CDR3 is CASRISTYSNQPQHF. The CDR3 DNA is TGTGCCAGCAGAATCAGCACTTATAGCAATCAGCCCCAGCATTTT.

The chain couples TRBV4-1 to TRBJ2-1; D not resolved. The CDR3 has 13 residues. Germline CDR1 and CDR2: MGHRA and YSYEKL. Trimming removed 5 bases from V and 5 bases from J, with 10 bases in between. Here the CDR3 DNA reads TGCGCCAGCAGCTTAGTCGGAAACAATGAGCAGTTCTTC. The encoded protein is CASSLVGNNEQFF.

V is TRBV5-6 and J is TRBJ2-7, with a possible D match to TRBD2 (6 bases). This CDR3 contains 14 residues. Trimming removed 4 bases from V and 0 bases from J, with 11 bases in between. The germline gives CDR1 SGHDT, CDR2 YYEEEE. Written as DNA, the CDR3 is TGTGCCAGCAGCCGGGACGGGAGCTCCTACGAGCAGTACTTC. This encodes CASSRDGSSYEQYF.

V gene TRBV10-3 combines with J gene TRBJ2-2; D unclear. Germline loops: CDR1 ENHRY, CDR2 SYGVKD. The CDR3 loop spans 16 amino acids. V lost 0 bases, J lost 0 bases, and 8 bases lay in between. CDR3 sequence: CAISESGGANTGELFF. In DNA form, the CDR3 reads TGTGCCATCAGTGAGTCGGGTGGAGCGAACACCGGGGAGCTGTTTTTT.

The chain has TRBV6-1 and TRBJ2-7; D is possibly TRBD1 (6 bases). Germline V CDR1 and CDR2: MNHNS, SASEGT. V was trimmed by 3 bases and J by 6 bases, leaving 21 bases between them. CDR3 length equals 16 residues. CDR3 in amino acids: CASSDNRVEVYFEQYF. CDR3 coding DNA: TGTGCCAGCAGTGATAACAGGGTCGAGGTCTACTTCGAGCAGTACTTC.

This chain uses TRBV27 with TRBJ2-7; D might be TRBD2 (6 bases). Germline values: CDR1 MNHEY, CDR2 SMNVEV (reference sequence). V lost 1 base and J lost 0, with 13 bases in between. The CDR3 runs to 16 residues. The CDR3 bases are TGTGCCAGCAGTTTATATCCGGGGGAAAGCTCCTACGAGCAGTACTTC. It translates to CASSLYPGESSYEQYF.

This clone showed up just once. Additional DNA sequences in this sample encode the identical CDR3. The rearrangement joins TRBV6-5 to TRBJ2-7; D not certain. The germline V gene encodes CDR1 MNHEY and CDR2 SVGAGI. V gave up 4 bases and J gave up 4 bases, with 8 bases separating them. This CDR3 has 12 amino acids. CDR3 protein: CASSSSTYEQYF. CDR3 sequence (DNA): TGTGCCAGCAGTTCCTCCACATACGAGCAGTACTTC.

The genes are TRBV4-3 and TRBJ2-7; TRBD1 matches 9 bases. Per the germline V gene, CDR1 is LGHNA and CDR2 is YSLEER. The CDR3 covers 16 residues. V shed 4 bases, J shed 2 bases, and the junction held 9 bases outside the gene matches. CDR3 sequence: CASSPARTGGTYEQYF. CDR3 in DNA: TGCGCCAGCAGCCCAGCCCGAACAGGGGGCACCTACGAGCAGTACTTC.

V usage is TRBV11-2 and J usage is TRBJ2-5, with D possibly being TRBD1 (6 bases). V gave up 1 base and J gave up 5 bases, with 11 bases separating them. Germline V gene lookup returns CDR1 SGHAT and CDR2 FQNNGV. The CDR3 is 14 amino acids. The DNA for the CDR3 is TGTGCCAGCAGCTTAGTTGCAGGGGATGAGACCCAGTACTTC. Amino acids: CASSLVAGDETQYF.

J is TRBJ1-1 and V is TRBV13; D gene uncertain. Germline CDR1 PRHDT, CDR2 FYEKMQ (reference sequence). The CDR3 covers 11 residues. V was cut by 3 bases and J by 5 bases, with 4 bases left in between. CDR3 sequence (DNA): TGTGCCAGCAGCTTCGAAACTGAAGCTTTCTTT. Protein: CASSFETEAFF.

V gene TRBV7-2 combines with J gene TRBJ1-5, with D unclear. The CDR3 runs 14 residues. The germline gives CDR1 SGHTA, CDR2 FQGNSA. Trimming cost V 6 bases and J 1 base, with 10 bases left between them. In DNA, the CDR3 is TGTGCCAGCAGGACCCTAGGAAGCAATCAGCCCCAGCATTTT. This sequence encodes CASRTLGSNQPQHF.

The chain recombines TRBV19 with TRBJ1-2; D gene ambiguous. CDR1 LNHDA and CDR2 SQIVND come from the germline V gene (reference sequence). V was trimmed by 5 bases and J by 8 bases, leaving 18 bases between them. The CDR3 extends over 14 amino acids. The CDR3 protein is CASSLDGEGWGYTF. The CDR3 DNA sequence: TGTGCCAGTAGTCTCGACGGGGAAGGGTGGGGCTACACCTTC.

This rearrangement joins TRBV6-1 to TRBJ2-7; 7 bases are a match to TRBD1. The CDR3 sequence is 14 residues long. V shed 6 bases and J 2 bases; nucleotides not matched to a gene: 7. Germline V gives CDR1 MNHNS, CDR2 SASEGT. CDR3 region: CASRETGDPYEQYF. The DNA for the CDR3 is TGTGCCAGCAGGGAAACAGGGGATCCCTACGAGCAGTACTTC.

The V and J genes are TRBV27 and TRBJ2-1; perhaps TRBD1 as D (6 bases). Germline values: CDR1 MNHEY, CDR2 SMNVEV (reference sequence). The CDR3 has 16 amino acids. V lost 1 base and J lost 0, with 10 bases in between. CDR3 amino acids: CASSLYQGRSYNEQFF. CDR3 nucleotides: TGTGCCAGCAGTTTATACCAGGGGCGCTCCTACAATGAGCAGTTCTTC.

The V and J genes are TRBV7-2 and TRBJ1-4, with D unresolved. Germline V gene data show CDR1 as SGHTA and CDR2 as FQGNSA. The CDR3 totals 15 residues. V was cut by 5 bases and J by 2 bases, with 12 bases left in between. The DNA of the CDR3 is TGTGCCAGCAGCCCCGGCGCGTGGACTAATGAAAAACTGTTTTTT. Translated: CASSPGAWTNEKLFF.

The rearrangement joins TRBV5-8 to TRBJ1-1, with a possible D match to TRBD1 (6 bases). The germline CDR1 and CDR2 sequences are SGHTS and YDEGEE. Trimming removed 2 bases at V and 1 base at J, with 9 bases between. The CDR3 has 14 amino acids. CDR3 loop: CASSFLGGNTEAFF. The CDR3 DNA follows: TGTGCCAGCAGCTTTTTAGGGGGGAACACTGAAGCTTTCTTT. The variable domain in full, with the rest retrieved from reference TRBV5-8 and TRBJ1-1, is EAGVTQSPTHLIKTRGQQATLRCSPISGHTSVYWYQQALGLGLQFLLWYDEGEERNRGNFPPRFSGRQFPNYSSELNVNALELEDSALYLCASSFLGGNTEAFFGQGTRLTVV.